Listed here are 15 T cell receptor beta chains from one sample, sequenced in a study of pediatric ulcerative colitis. During colonoscopy, one to two rectal pinch biopsies were collected. Assay used: immunoSEQ multiplex PCR; TCRdb lists only in-frame clones, some missing. The sample lists tens of thousands of clones; approximately 71% were seen once. The sample was gut tissue. The receptors derive from a boy aged 5-17 years with severe ulcerative colitis.

The V gene is TRBV19, the J gene TRBJ1-2, with a tentative D call TRBD1 (5 bases). Germline CDR1 is LNHDA and CDR2 is SQIVND (reference sequence). CDR3 size: 11 residues. CDR3 DNA sequence: TGTGCTTCTCGGCGGGGGGACGGCTACACCTTC. It yields the protein CASRRGDGYTF.

The CDR3 sequence: CAISGTTETQYF. The CDR3 coding sequence is TGTGCCATCAGTGGGACGACGGAGACCCAGTACTTC. V is TRBV10-3 and J is TRBJ2-5, with D hard to call. This CDR3 comprises 12 residues. CDR1 and CDR2 (germline): ENHRY, SYGVKD. The V end lost 4 bases, the J end lost 5 bases, and 8 bases lay between the germline ends.

The V call is TRBV2, the J call TRBJ1-1, with D possibly being TRBD1 (6 bases). Germline V gene data show CDR1 as SNHLY and CDR2 as FYNNEI. V gave up 6 bases and J gave up 3 bases, with 23 bases separating them. CDR3 length: 17 amino acids. The CDR3 is CASSGDGTTREDTEAFF. CDR3 DNA: TGTGCCAGCAGCGGCGACGGGACAACCCGTGAGGACACTGAAGCTTTCTTT. The variable domain in full, completed from reference TRBV2 and TRBJ1-1, reads EPEVTQTPSHQVTQMGQEVILRCVPISNHLYFYWYRQILGQKVEFLVSFYNNEISEKSEIFDDQFSVERPDGSNFTLKIRSTKLEDSAMYFCASSGDGTTREDTEAFFGQGTRLTVV.

This clone was seen more than once but under ten times. The J gene is TRBJ2-7, the V gene TRBV12-5; 10 nucleotides line up with TRBD2. The CDR3 spans 14 residues. Germline V gene sequence: CDR1 LGHNT, CDR2 FRNRAP. The junction had 8 bases not matched to a gene; V was cut back by 4 bases and J by 8 bases. This CDR3 is CASGSSGSSDKQYF. The CDR3 nucleotides read TGTGCTAGTGGTTCTAGCGGGAGTTCGGATAAGCAGTACTTC.

This CDR3 reads CASSLAGRGGREKLFF. The CDR3 bases are TGCGCCAGCAGCTTGGCCGGTAGGGGAGGTAGGGAAAAACTGTTTTTT. The chain carries TRBV5-1 and TRBJ1-4, with D tentatively TRBD1 (5 bases). The CDR3 totals 16 residues. Trimming stripped 0 bases from V and 8 bases from J, with 17 bases between. Germline values: CDR1 SGHRS, CDR2 YFSETQ.

The V gene is TRBV21-1, the J gene TRBJ1-4; the table's D call TRBD1 went unverified against the DNA. TRBV21-1 corresponds to a pseudogene. The CDR3 covers 17 residues. CDR3 region: CASSPPGQGTTDEKLFF. The CDR3 DNA reads as TGTGCCAGCAGCCCTCCGGGACAGGGGACTACAGATGAAAAACTGTTTTTT.

J is TRBJ2-3 and V is TRBV19, with 7 bases matching TRBD2. The CDR3 extends over 14 amino acids. V dropped 6 bases and J dropped 4; count of bases not matched to a gene: 7. Germline V gene data show CDR1 as LNHDA and CDR2 as SQIVND (reference sequence). The CDR3, as DNA: TGTGCCAGTAGGGGGCGGGAGTCCGCAGATACGCAGTATTTT. Its translation: CASRGRESADTQYF.

The CDR3 sequence: CASSPRTGNNEQFF. In nucleotides, the CDR3 is TGTGCCAGCAGCCCCCGGACAGGGAACAATGAGCAGTTCTTC. This chain connects TRBV6-5 to TRBJ2-1; 8 bases agree with TRBD1. The V and J ends lost 6 bases and 5 bases, in that order; junction bases with no gene match: 6. The CDR3 spans 14 residues. CDR1 is MNHEY and CDR2 is SVGAGI in the germline V gene.

The chain employs TRBV29-1 and TRBJ2-3, with 15 bases identical to TRBD2. This CDR3 has 15 residues. From germline, CDR1 is SQVTM and CDR2 ANQGSEA. Trimming took 5 bases from V and 6 from J; bases not matched to a gene: 6. For the CDR3, the DNA is TGCAGCGTTCAAGGACTAGCGGGAGGGTCGGATACGCAGTATTTT. This codes for CSVQGLAGGSDTQYF.

The chain uses TRBV7-6 and TRBJ2-1; D unclear. CDR1 and CDR2 (germline): SGHVS, FNYEAQ. This CDR3 has 12 residues. V shed 1 base and J shed 7 bases, with 5 bases lying between them. CDR3 residues: CASSLGQNEQFF. CDR3 nucleotide sequence: TGTGCCAGCAGCTTAGGGCAGAATGAGCAGTTCTTC.

The V gene is TRBV18, the J gene TRBJ1-1, with 9 bases fitting TRBD1. This CDR3 has 13 residues. The V and J ends lost 10 bases and 0 bases, in that order; junction bases with no gene match: 3. Germline lookup yields CDR1 KGHSH and CDR2 LQKENI. CDR3 DNA sequence: TGTGCCACGACAGGGGGGGTGAACACTGAAGCTTTCTTT. Its protein product is CATTGGVNTEAFF.

The gene calls are TRBV4-1 and TRBJ2-2; TRBD2 matches at 14 bases. This CDR3 region has 18 residues. Trimming took 3 bases from V and 4 from J; bases not matched to a gene: 7. Germline V gene sequence: CDR1 MGHRA, CDR2 YSYEKL. The CDR3 here is CASSHGLAGGRGTGELFF. In DNA form, the CDR3 reads TGCGCCAGCAGCCACGGACTAGCGGGAGGTAGGGGCACCGGGGAGCTGTTTTTT.

CDR3 amino acids: CASSYLRGTEAFF. In DNA form, the CDR3 reads TGTGCCAGCAGTTACTTAAGGGGCACTGAAGCTTTCTTT. J is TRBJ1-1 and V is TRBV6-5, with D possibly matching TRBD1 (5 bases). Trimming took 1 base from V and 4 from J, leaving 7 bases between them. This CDR3 is built from 13 residues. Germline V gene data show CDR1 as MNHEY and CDR2 as SVGAGI.

This chain connects TRBV29-1 to TRBJ2-1; D is possibly TRBD2 (6 bases). The V gene's germline CDR1 is SQVTM and CDR2 ANQGSEA. Trimming pared 8 bases from V and 3 bases from J, leaving 14 bases between. The CDR3 runs 13 residues. CDR3 coding DNA: TGCAGCATATTAGTGGGACTCTACAATGAGCAGTTCTTC. It encodes CSILVGLYNEQFF.

The chain is built from TRBV7-2 and TRBJ1-5; D gene ambiguous. Between the trimmed V and J ends, which lost 3 bases and 3 bases, there was a span of 12 bases. This CDR3 region has 15 residues. CDR1 SGHTA and CDR2 FQGNSA come from the germline V gene. The CDR3 is CASSLDGSYNQPQHF. CDR3 coding DNA: TGTGCCAGCAGCTTGGACGGATCCTACAATCAGCCCCAGCATTTT.